The 31 T cell receptor beta chains in this list originate from one sample, sequenced in a study of post-analysis software for immune sequencing data. Study outcomes and limitations: In patients, 4 to 6 TRBV segments were more frequent than in controls, with TRBV5-6, TRBV5-1 and TRBV20-1 among them.

No antigens are known for them. Unique molecular identifiers were built into the TCR beta cDNA libraries. Each CDR3 protein is one row after TCRdb ran MiXCR on the PCR reads. The table records about 820,000 distinct CDR3 sequences, roughly 50% of them present only once. Source material: blood. Receptors were obtained from a girl between 5 and 17 years old with multiple sclerosis.

The chain recombines TRBV12-3 or TRBV12-4 with TRBJ1-6, with D possibly being TRBD1 (6 bases). V lost 4 bases and J 9 bases, leaving 16 bases between the germline ends. The CDR3 is made up of 15 amino acids. The CDR3 DNA follows: TGTGCCAGCAGTTCGAAGGACAGTCGGAGTTCACCCCTCCACTTT. Protein product: CASSSKDSRSSPLHF.

This chain connects TRBV5-8 to TRBJ1-1; D is uncertain. This CDR3 is 15 amino acids long. V was trimmed by 4 bases and J by 4 bases, leaving 17 bases between them. Per germline, CDR1 SGHTS and CDR2 YDEGEE. For the CDR3, the DNA is TGTGCCAGCAGCGTATGGACCCGGCGGGGCACTGAAGCTTTCTTT. Amino acid sequence: CASSVWTRRGTEAFF.

The chain links TRBV7-6 to TRBJ2-2; 8 positions match TRBD1. This CDR3 has 16 amino acids. Germline assignment: CDR1 SGHVS and CDR2 FNYEAQ. Unmatched junction bases numbered 14, after V lost 7 bases and J lost 7 bases. This CDR3 is CASIPAATGANGELFF. The CDR3 nucleotides read TGTGCCAGCATCCCCGCAGCGACAGGGGCAAACGGGGAGCTGTTTTTT.

The CDR3 region is CASSSSGQPIYGYTF. As DNA, the CDR3 is TGCGCCAGCAGCTCTTCGGGACAGCCTATCTATGGCTACACCTTC. This rearrangement joins TRBV5-1 to TRBJ1-2; TRBD1 matches at 7 bases. Germline loops: CDR1 SGHRS, CDR2 YFSETQ. CDR3 length equals 15 residues. J gave up 4 bases and V 3 bases, and 9 bases lay outside the gene matches.

CDR3 DNA: TGCAGTGCTAGAGGGGGGCTAGCGGCCAAAAACATTCAGTACTTC. Encoded protein: CSARGGLAAKNIQYF. The V and J genes are TRBV20-1 and TRBJ2-4, with D perhaps TRBD1 or TRBD2 (6 bases each). Trimming removed 1 base from V and 1 base from J, with 11 bases in between. Looked up from germline, CDR1 is DFQATT and CDR2 is SNEGSKA (reference sequence). This CDR3 has 15 residues.

The V and J genes are TRBV7-9 and TRBJ2-1; 13 nucleotides line up with TRBD2. The length of the CDR3 is 19 residues. J gave up 2 bases and V 4 bases, and 11 bases lay outside the gene matches. Germline values: CDR1 SEHNR, CDR2 FQNEAQ (reference sequence). CDR3 sequence reads: CASSSPGTSGMPPYNEQFF. The CDR3 nucleotides are TGTGCCAGCAGCTCTCCTGGGACTAGCGGGATGCCCCCCTACAATGAGCAGTTCTTC.

This clonotype was picked up a small number of times. This sequence joins TRBV20-1 and TRBJ2-7; 11 nucleotides line up with TRBD2. The germline gives CDR1 DFQATT, CDR2 SNEGSKA (reference sequence). V lost 1 base and J lost 2; bases outside the gene matches: 4. The CDR3 covers 15 residues. DNA of the CDR3: TGCAGTGCTAGAGGAGGTAGCGGGGGGGCCTACGAGCAGTACTTC. Its protein is CSARGGSGGAYEQYF.

This clonotype was seen a few times. The gene calls are TRBV7-9 and TRBJ2-1; 7 bases agree with TRBD2. This CDR3 is built from 15 residues. Unmatched junction bases numbered 13, after V lost 7 bases and J lost 7 bases. CDR1 SEHNR and CDR2 FQNEAQ come from the germline V gene (reference sequence). CDR3 protein: CASTTGGSGWNEQFF. DNA of the CDR3: TGTGCCAGCACCACTGGCGGGAGTGGGTGGAATGAGCAGTTCTTC.

The rearrangement joins TRBV6-5 to TRBJ1-2; a possible D gene is TRBD1 (6 bases). CDR3 length: 14 amino acids. Trimming cost V 9 bases and J 2 bases, with 16 bases left between them. Looked up from germline, CDR1 is MNHEY and CDR2 is SVGAGI. The chain's CDR3 is CASGGVGGNYGYTF. The CDR3, as DNA: TGTGCCAGTGGCGGTGTCGGGGGCAACTATGGCTACACCTTC.

V usage is TRBV20-1 and J usage is TRBJ2-5; TRBD1 agrees at 7 bases. Germline V lookup: CDR1 DFQATT, CDR2 SNEGSKA (reference sequence). The length of the CDR3 is 13 residues. Losses at the gene ends were 3 bases for V and 4 bases for J; bases not matched to a gene: 5. The CDR3 bases are TGCAGTGCTAGGACAGGGCTGCGAGAGACCCAGTACTTC. Its protein product is CSARTGLRETQYF.

This clonotype was counted a few times. The chain joins TRBV12-3 or TRBV12-4 to TRBJ2-5; 9 bases are shared with TRBD2. Trimming removed 1 base from V and 11 bases from J; junction bases left unmatched: 8. The CDR3 runs to 14 residues. The CDR3 region is CASSLVAGAGEQYF. The CDR3 DNA reads as TGTGCCAGCAGTTTAGTAGCGGGAGCTGGTGAGCAGTACTTC.

The count of this clonotype is one. A much larger clone lies a single base off, so this may be a read error. The V and J genes are TRBV5-1 and TRBJ2-1, with 10 bases identical to TRBD2. The J call may not be correct, given that the DNA end is closer to TRBJ2-7. This CDR3 spans 16 amino acids. Germline V lookup: CDR1 SGHRS, CDR2 YFSETQ. The CDR3 DNA is TGCGCCAGCAGCCTTAGCGGGGGGAGCTCCTACAATGAGCAGTACTTC. Encoded protein: CASSLSGGSSYNEQYF.

The V gene is TRBV3-1, the J gene TRBJ2-2, with D perhaps matching TRBD1 (7 bases). The CDR3 is 17 amino acids. The germline V gene encodes CDR1 LGHDT and CDR2 YNNKEL (reference sequence). Trimming stripped 1 base from V and 1 base from J, with 13 bases between. CDR3 coding DNA: TGTGCCAGCAGCCAAGCTCCCAGGGGGGTGAACACCGGGGAGCTGTTTTTT. Translated: CASSQAPRGVNTGELFF.

This clonotype was counted between two and nine times. This chain uses TRBV20-1 with TRBJ2-3, with D possibly matching TRBD1 (6 bases). There are 13 residues in the CDR3. The V end lost 3 bases, the J end lost 3 bases, and 10 bases lay between the germline ends. Germline V gene lookup returns CDR1 DFQATT and CDR2 SNEGSKA (reference sequence). CDR3 region: CSASVTGTDTQYF. CDR3 sequence (DNA): TGCAGTGCTAGCGTAACAGGGACAGATACGCAGTATTTT.

The chain uses TRBV5-1 and TRBJ2-5; the D gene is possibly TRBD2 (6 bases). This CDR3 region has 16 residues. Germline lookup yields CDR1 SGHRS and CDR2 YFSETQ. V gave up 4 bases and J gave up 0 bases, with 16 bases separating them. In DNA form, the CDR3 reads TGCGCCAGCAGCCAAAATTCGGGACTCCACCAAGAGACCCAGTACTTC. This sequence encodes CASSQNSGLHQETQYF.

The chain recombines TRBV20-1 with TRBJ2-1, with D possibly being TRBD2 (6 bases). V lost 5 bases and J lost 6, with 14 bases in between. The length of the CDR3 is 13 residues. The V gene's germline CDR1 is DFQATT and CDR2 SNEGSKA (reference sequence). The CDR3 nucleotides read TGCAGTGCTCCGCCCATGACTAGCAATGAGCAGTTCTTC. It translates to CSAPPMTSNEQFF.

The chain couples TRBV7-2 to TRBJ2-1; unclear D gene. CDR3 length: 14 residues. Deletions cut 2 bases from V and 6 bases from J, with 11 bases between. Germline CDR1 reads SGHTA; CDR2 reads FQGNSA. Here the CDR3 reads CASSLQSQVNEQFF. The CDR3 DNA reads as TGTGCCAGCAGCTTACAGTCGCAAGTCAATGAGCAGTTCTTC.

V is TRBV20-1 and J is TRBJ1-2; the D gene is possibly TRBD1 (5 bases). CDR1 and CDR2 (germline): DFQATT, SNEGSKA (reference sequence). The CDR3 length is 13 residues. Trimming cost V 6 bases and J 3 bases, with 14 bases left between them. Here the CDR3 reads CSARTRADYGYTF. CDR3 sequence (DNA): TGCAGTGCCCGGACCAGGGCGGACTATGGCTACACCTTC.

The CDR3 sequence is CASRTNRDFSYEQYF. The CDR3 bases are TGTGCCAGCAGGACGAACCGGGACTTCTCCTACGAGCAGTACTTC. The chain uses TRBV6-1 and TRBJ2-7; possible D gene TRBD2, 6 bases. Looked up from germline, CDR1 is MNHNS and CDR2 is SASEGT. Trimming pared 6 bases from V and 0 bases from J, leaving 15 bases between. This CDR3 has 15 amino acids.

The sample holds a few counts of this clonotype. The V call is TRBV29-1, the J call TRBJ2-7; possible D gene TRBD1, 6 bases. V lost 7 bases and J 3 bases, leaving 13 bases between the germline ends. The CDR3 totals 12 residues. CDR1 and CDR2 from the germline V gene are SQVTM and ANQGSEA. In nucleotides, the CDR3 is TGCAGCGGACGGGACACCGACTACGAGCAGTACTTC. It is translated as CSGRDTDYEQYF.

This clonotype was seen a handful of times. The chain recombines TRBV10-3 with TRBJ2-7; D uncertain. The germline V gene encodes CDR1 ENHRY and CDR2 SYGVKD. The CDR3 consists of 11 residues. Trimming removed 7 bases from V and 3 bases from J, with 7 bases in between. The CDR3 region has the DNA TGTGCCATCAAATCCGACTACGAGCAGTACTTC. As protein: CAIKSDYEQYF.

This clonotype turned up a few times. CDR3 protein: CASSLGDAGIYGYTF. The CDR3 DNA reads as TGTGCCAGCAGCCTCGGGGACGCCGGGATCTATGGCTACACCTTC. V usage is TRBV3-1 and J usage is TRBJ1-2, with D tentatively TRBD1 (5 bases). The CDR3 is 15 residues long. The ends were cut back, 4 bases at V and 4 bases at J, with 16 bases in the middle. Germline V gene sequence: CDR1 LGHDT, CDR2 YNNKEL (reference sequence).

The rearrangement links TRBV14 to TRBJ2-3, with TRBD2 matching 15 bases. Germline loops: CDR1 SGHDN, CDR2 FVKESK. The CDR3 totals 15 residues. Trimming at V came to 3 bases and at J to 7 bases, leaving 2 bases not matched to a gene. The CDR3 is CASSQGTSGRNTQYF. The CDR3 DNA reads as TGTGCCAGCAGCCAGGGGACTAGCGGGAGGAATACGCAGTATTTT. Using reference TRBV14 and TRBJ2-3 for the parts outside the CDR3, the full variable domain is EAGVTQFPSHSVIEKGQTVTLRCDPISGHDNLYWYRRVMGKEIKFLLHFVKESKQDESGMPNNRFLAERTGGTYSTLKVQPAELEDSGVYFCASSQGTSGRNTQYFGPGTRLTVL.

This clonotype was counted a single time. The rearrangement uses TRBV5-6 and TRBJ2-1, with 7 positions matching TRBD2. Germline V gives CDR1 SGHDT, CDR2 YYEEEE. The CDR3 length is 16 residues. J gave up 6 bases and V 0 bases, and 9 bases lay outside the gene matches. CDR3 in DNA: TGTGCCAGCAGCTTGGAGAAAGCGGGGCTGATCAATGAGCAGTTCTTC. Amino acid sequence: CASSLEKAGLINEQFF.

This chain connects TRBV2 to TRBJ2-4; D unresolved. Matching the DNA end better, TRBJ2-7 makes the J call doubtful. Germline V gene sequence: CDR1 SNHLY, CDR2 FYNNEI. This CDR3 is 15 amino acids long. The CDR3 loop reads CASSEGLGLSYEQYF. CDR3 DNA: TGTGCCAGCAGTGAAGGCCTAGGTCTCTCCTACGAGCAGTACTTC.

The V call is TRBV20-1, the J call TRBJ1-2, with D hard to call. V was cut by 0 bases and J by 2 bases, with 10 bases left in between. Germline V gives CDR1 DFQATT, CDR2 SNEGSKA (reference sequence). The length of the CDR3 is 14 residues. The CDR3 region has the DNA TGCAGTGCTAGAGACAGGCGCACAAACTATGGCTACACCTTC. It yields the protein CSARDRRTNYGYTF.

The chain is built from TRBV4-1 and TRBJ2-5; 7 bases fit TRBD1. The assigned J gene may be wrong: the sequence end matches TRBJ2-7 better. This CDR3 has 15 amino acids. Germline CDR1 is MGHRA and CDR2 is YSYEKL. CDR3 DNA: TGCGCCAGCAGCCAAGCCCCTACAGGGGATCACGAGCAGTACTTC. Translated: CASSQAPTGDHEQYF.

This chain uses TRBV7-2 with TRBJ2-7; D may match TRBD1 or TRBD2 (5 bases each). Trimming took off 4 bases at V and 3 bases at J, with 13 bases between the two ends. The CDR3 spans 14 residues. Per the germline V gene, CDR1 is SGHTA and CDR2 is FQGNSA. CDR3 protein: CASSSPPGSYEQYF. DNA of the CDR3: TGTGCCAGCAGCTCCCCGCCAGGGAGCTACGAGCAGTACTTC.

V and J are TRBV6-5 and TRBJ2-7; D may correspond to TRBD1 or TRBD2 (5 bases each). Trimming pared 8 bases from V and 10 bases from J, leaving 27 bases between. Germline assignment: CDR1 MNHEY and CDR2 SVGAGI. The CDR3 runs to 15 residues. The CDR3 sequence: CASALLQNRGPKQYF. The CDR3 bases are TGTGCCAGCGCCCTTCTACAGAACCGGGGCCCCAAACAGTACTTC.

The V call is TRBV3-1, the J call TRBJ1-2, with D perhaps TRBD1 (6 bases). V dropped 0 bases and J dropped 7 bases, with 15 bases sitting between them. The CDR3 is made up of 15 amino acids. Germline V lookup: CDR1 LGHDT, CDR2 YNNKEL (reference sequence). The CDR3 DNA follows: TGTGCCAGCAGCCAAGATCGAGTCAGGGGATTTGGCTACACCTTC. Translation: CASSQDRVRGFGYTF.

This clonotype was seen at least ten times. This chain uses TRBV7-9 with TRBJ1-2; D may be TRBD1 (6 bases). This CDR3 has 12 amino acids. CDR1 is SEHNR and CDR2 is FQNEAQ in the germline V gene (reference sequence). The germline V and J ends were trimmed by 5 bases and 4 bases, with 8 bases remaining between them. The CDR3 sequence: CASSVTGYGYTF. DNA of the CDR3: TGTGCCAGCAGCGTGACAGGCTATGGCTACACCTTC.